The rows below give T cell receptor beta chains drawn from one sample of a study of T cell responses to AZD1222 COVID-19 vaccine. Here immunoSEQ multiplex PCR was the method, and the copy in TCRdb shows in-frame clones only, minus some. The sample contains 65,000 to 70,000 clones, around 82% of which appear only once. Sequencing used peripheral blood, obtained 28 days after the second AZD1222 dose. These receptors came from an adult who received the AZD1222 COVID-19 vaccine. The CDR3 runs from the conserved cysteine through the conserved F or W. A row's size may be missing; if present it is once, few, many or a size class.

cdr3_aa clone_size j_call v_call
CASSELAGGHNEQFF few TRBJ2-1 TRBV9
CASSYPGEETQYF NA TRBJ2-5 TRBV6-5
CASSTGQGRYEQYF NA TRBJ2-7 TRBV27
CASSENSGGVGSYEQYF once TRBJ2-7 TRBV2
CASSLRIQETQYF NA TRBJ2-5 TRBV12-3/TRBV12-4
CASSPGTDSVGYEQYF NA TRBJ2-7 TRBV6-2/TRBV6-3
CASSQGRGGETQYF NA TRBJ2-5 TRBV3-1/TRBV3-2
CASSSGTAYPEQYF NA TRBJ2-7 TRBV5-1
CASRGGRGPHEQYF NA TRBJ2-7 TRBV27
CASRELGRTGAGYGYTF NA TRBJ1-2 TRBV6-1
CASSFGGEGYTF NA TRBJ1-2 TRBV7-9
CASSTGQDLGYTF NA TRBJ1-2 TRBV19
CASSEQVTDTQYF few TRBJ2-3 TRBV6-4
CASSALLSGGFANEQYF few TRBJ2-7 TRBV5-1
CASSLFRSTWTYEQYF once TRBJ2-7 TRBV5-6
CASSPNGYSYEQYF NA TRBJ2-7 TRBV7-2
CASSQDRGLSAGYTF NA TRBJ1-2 TRBV4-1
CASSLATGDRHEQYF NA TRBJ2-7 TRBV7-9
CASTIEQGLDNEQFF NA TRBJ2-1 TRBV19
CATARLYTDTQYF NA TRBJ2-3 TRBV19
CAISASPQRKVSYGYTF NA TRBJ1-2 TRBV10-3
CASTSGANVLTF NA TRBJ2-6 TRBV7-2
CATSSHVGGGETQYF medium-sized TRBJ2-5 TRBV15
CATSRDLGTEAFF NA TRBJ1-1 TRBV15
CASSQELAAQQETQYF NA TRBJ2-5 TRBV3-1/TRBV3-2
CASSQDATGGDTGELFF NA TRBJ2-2 TRBV4-3
CAWSGAGNYYGYTF NA TRBJ1-2 TRBV30
CASSQSAFRQGNETQYF NA TRBJ2-5 TRBV3-1/TRBV3-2
CASSPWTGLDQPQHF NA TRBJ1-5 TRBV5-5
CASSFVRRGASYEQYF NA TRBJ2-7 TRBV28
CASSVGTANYGYTF NA TRBJ1-2 TRBV9
CASSQEIAGEMETQYF NA TRBJ2-5 TRBV4-3
CASSSGQGMNTEAFF NA TRBJ1-1 TRBV5-1
CASSQEAKGVDTEAFF NA TRBJ1-1 TRBV4-2
CASSLGRWGTQYF NA TRBJ2-5 TRBV5-6
CASSLGGGTEAFF NA TRBJ1-1 TRBV3-1/TRBV3-2
CASSMTALGERPQHF NA TRBJ1-5 TRBV19
CASRPTLSLSHGYTF few TRBJ1-2 TRBV7-8
CASSQVRGGGMDTEAFF NA TRBJ1-1 TRBV3-1/TRBV3-2
CASRPDRYYGYTF NA TRBJ1-2 TRBV2
CASSSRQGYGYTF NA TRBJ1-2 TRBV6-2/TRBV6-3
CASSPLSSNEKLFF NA TRBJ1-4 TRBV19
CASSLASGRSIGQYF NA TRBJ2-7 TRBV7-9
CASSPNAGPIGETQYF NA TRBJ2-5 TRBV19
CASSSPWRRNNSPLHF few TRBJ1-6 TRBV5-6
CSVGGGDSGNTIYF NA TRBJ1-3 TRBV29-1
CASSDGRDYGYTF NA TRBJ1-2 TRBV2
CASSYGQRAFF NA TRBJ1-1 TRBV6-6
CASSPDRFYEQYF NA TRBJ2-7 TRBV5-4
CASSLARPMEETQYF NA TRBJ2-5 TRBV7-9
CASSYLSNQPQHF few TRBJ1-5 TRBV6-5
CASNRASFGYTF NA TRBJ1-2 TRBV12-3/TRBV12-4
CASSLGGTNEQFF NA TRBJ2-1 TRBV12-3/TRBV12-4
CASSPGQVNSPLHF NA TRBJ1-6 TRBV28